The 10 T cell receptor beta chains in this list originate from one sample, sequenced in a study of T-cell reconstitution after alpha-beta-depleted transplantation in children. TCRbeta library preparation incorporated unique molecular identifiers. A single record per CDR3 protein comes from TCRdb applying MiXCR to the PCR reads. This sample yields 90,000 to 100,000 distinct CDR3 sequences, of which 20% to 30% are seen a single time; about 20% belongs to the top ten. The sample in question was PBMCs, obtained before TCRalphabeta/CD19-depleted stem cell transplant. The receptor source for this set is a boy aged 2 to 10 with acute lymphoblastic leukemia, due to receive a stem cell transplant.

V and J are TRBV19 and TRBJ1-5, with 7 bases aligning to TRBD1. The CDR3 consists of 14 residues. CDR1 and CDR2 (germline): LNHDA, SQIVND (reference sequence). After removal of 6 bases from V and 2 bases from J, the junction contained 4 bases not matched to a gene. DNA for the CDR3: TGTGCCAGTAGCGAAACAGGGGGCAATCAGCCCCAGCATTTT. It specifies CASSETGGNQPQHF.

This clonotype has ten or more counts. The CDR3 DNA follows: TGTGCCAGCAGTCGACGGAAACTCCACAATGAGCAGTTCTTC. It is translated as CASSRRKLHNEQFF. The rearrangement joins TRBV5-6 to TRBJ2-1; D gene unclear. In germline, CDR1 is SGHDT, CDR2 YYEEEE. The CDR3 is 14 amino acids. V shed 5 bases and J shed 5 bases, with 14 bases lying between them.

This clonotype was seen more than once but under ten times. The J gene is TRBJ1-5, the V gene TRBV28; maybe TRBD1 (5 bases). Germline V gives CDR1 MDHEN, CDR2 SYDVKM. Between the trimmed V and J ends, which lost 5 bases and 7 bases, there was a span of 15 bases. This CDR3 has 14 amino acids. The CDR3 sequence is CASSLEVWGQPQHF. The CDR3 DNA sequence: TGTGCCAGCAGTCTGGAGGTATGGGGGCAGCCCCAGCATTTT.

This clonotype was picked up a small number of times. The CDR3: CASSEERTSGGQETQYF. The CDR3 nucleotides are TGTGCCAGCAGTGAAGAGAGGACTAGCGGAGGACAAGAGACCCAGTACTTC. This rearrangement joins TRBV2 to TRBJ2-5, with 10 nucleotides matching TRBD2. The CDR3 contains 17 residues. V lost 1 base, J lost 2 bases, and 7 bases stayed unmatched. From germline, CDR1 is SNHLY and CDR2 FYNNEI.

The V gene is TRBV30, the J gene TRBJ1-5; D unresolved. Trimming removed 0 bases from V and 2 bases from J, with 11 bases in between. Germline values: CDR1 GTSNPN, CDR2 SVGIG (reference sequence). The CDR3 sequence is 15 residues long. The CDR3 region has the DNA TGTGCCTGGAGTGTACAACAGCCTCGCAATCAGCCCCAGCATTTT. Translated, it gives CAWSVQQPRNQPQHF.

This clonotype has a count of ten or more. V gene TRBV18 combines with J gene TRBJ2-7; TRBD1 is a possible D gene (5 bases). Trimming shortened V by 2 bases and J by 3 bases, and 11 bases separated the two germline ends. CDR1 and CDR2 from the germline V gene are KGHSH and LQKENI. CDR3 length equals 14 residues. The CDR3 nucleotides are TGTGCCAGCTCACCAACAGGATTCGGCTACGAGCAGTACTTC. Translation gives CASSPTGFGYEQYF. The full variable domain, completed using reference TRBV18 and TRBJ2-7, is NAGVMQNPRHLVRRRGQEARLRCSPMKGHSHVYWYRQLPEEGLKFMVYLQKENIIDESGMPKERFSAEFPKEGPSILRIQQVVRGDSAAYFCASSPTGFGYEQYFGPGTRLTVT.

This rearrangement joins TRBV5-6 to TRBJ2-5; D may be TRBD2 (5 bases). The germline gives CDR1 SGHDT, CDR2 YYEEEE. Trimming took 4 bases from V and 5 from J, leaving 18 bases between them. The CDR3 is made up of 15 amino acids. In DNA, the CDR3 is TGTGCCAGCAGCCTGTTACGGCGGAGAGGGGAGACCCAGTACTTC. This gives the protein CASSLLRRRGETQYF.

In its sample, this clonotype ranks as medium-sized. The CDR3 is CASSLVFGQSGEQYF. The CDR3 region has the DNA TGCGCCAGCAGCTTGGTATTTGGGCAATCGGGGGAGCAGTACTTC. The rearrangement uses TRBV5-1 and TRBJ2-7, with a possible D match to TRBD2 (5 bases). This CDR3 has 15 residues. The V gene lost 0 bases and the J gene lost 7 bases, with 17 bases spanning the gap. Germline lookup yields CDR1 SGHRS and CDR2 YFSETQ.

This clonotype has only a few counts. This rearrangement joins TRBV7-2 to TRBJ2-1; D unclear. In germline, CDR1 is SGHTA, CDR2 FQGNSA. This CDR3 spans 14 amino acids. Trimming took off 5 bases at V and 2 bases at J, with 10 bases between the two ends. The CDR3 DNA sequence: TGTGCCAGCAGCCCCGGATCGGCCTACAATGAGCAGTTCTTC. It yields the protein CASSPGSAYNEQFF. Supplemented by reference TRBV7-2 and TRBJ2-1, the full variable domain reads GAGVSQSPSNKVTEKGKDVELRCDPISGHTALYWYRQSLGQGLEFLIYFQGNSAPDKSGLPSDRFSAERTGGSVSTLTIQRTQQEDSAVYLCASSPGSAYNEQFFGPGTRLTVL.

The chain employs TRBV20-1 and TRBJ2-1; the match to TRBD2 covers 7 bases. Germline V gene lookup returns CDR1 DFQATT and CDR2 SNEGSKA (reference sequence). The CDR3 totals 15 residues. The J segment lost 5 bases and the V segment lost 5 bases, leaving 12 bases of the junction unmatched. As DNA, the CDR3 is TGCAGTGCTCCTACCGGGAGCGGGATTAACAATGAGCAGTTCTTC. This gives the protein CSAPTGSGINNEQFF.